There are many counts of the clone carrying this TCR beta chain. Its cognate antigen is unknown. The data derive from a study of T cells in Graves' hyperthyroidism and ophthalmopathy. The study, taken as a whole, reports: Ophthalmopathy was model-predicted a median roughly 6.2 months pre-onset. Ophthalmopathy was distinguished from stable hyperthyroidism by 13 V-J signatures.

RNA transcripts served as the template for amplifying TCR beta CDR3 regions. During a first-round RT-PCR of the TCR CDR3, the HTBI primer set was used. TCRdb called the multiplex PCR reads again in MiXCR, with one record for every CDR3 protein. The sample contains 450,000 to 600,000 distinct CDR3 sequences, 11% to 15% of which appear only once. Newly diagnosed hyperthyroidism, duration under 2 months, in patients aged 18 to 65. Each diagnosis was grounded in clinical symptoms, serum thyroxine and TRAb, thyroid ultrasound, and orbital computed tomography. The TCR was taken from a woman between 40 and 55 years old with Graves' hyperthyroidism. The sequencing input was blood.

The CDR3 DNA sequence: TGTGCCAGCAGTCTACAGGGGGGGACTAGCGGGAGTAAATCTAACGAGCAGTACTTC. Protein product: CASSLQGGTSGSKSNEQYF. The V call is TRBV27, the J call TRBJ2-7; 14 nucleotides agree with TRBD2. Germline V gene data show CDR1 as MNHEY and CDR2 as SMNVEV (reference sequence). The length of the CDR3 is 19 residues. The V segment lost 5 bases and the J segment 5 bases; nucleotides outside the gene matches: 17.